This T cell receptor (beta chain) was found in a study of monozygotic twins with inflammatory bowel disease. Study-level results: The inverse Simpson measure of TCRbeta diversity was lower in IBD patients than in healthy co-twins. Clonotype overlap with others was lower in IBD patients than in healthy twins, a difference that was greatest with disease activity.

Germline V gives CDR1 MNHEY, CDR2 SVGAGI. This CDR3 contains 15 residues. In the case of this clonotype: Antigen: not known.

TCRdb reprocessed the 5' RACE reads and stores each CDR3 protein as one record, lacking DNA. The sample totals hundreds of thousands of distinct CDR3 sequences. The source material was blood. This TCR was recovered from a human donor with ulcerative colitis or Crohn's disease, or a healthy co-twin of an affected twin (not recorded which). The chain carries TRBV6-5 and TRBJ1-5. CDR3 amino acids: CASSYSMGGNQPQHF.